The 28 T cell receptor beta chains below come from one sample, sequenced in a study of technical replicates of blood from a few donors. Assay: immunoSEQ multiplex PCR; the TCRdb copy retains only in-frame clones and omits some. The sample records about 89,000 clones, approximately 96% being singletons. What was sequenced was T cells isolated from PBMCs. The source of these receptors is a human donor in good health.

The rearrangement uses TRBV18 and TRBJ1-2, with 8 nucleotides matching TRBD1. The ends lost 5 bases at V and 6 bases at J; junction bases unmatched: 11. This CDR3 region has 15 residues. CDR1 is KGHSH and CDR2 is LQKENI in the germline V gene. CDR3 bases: TGTGCCAGCTCATCCACCGGGACAGGTATAGATGGCTACACCTTC. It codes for CASSSTGTGIDGYTF.

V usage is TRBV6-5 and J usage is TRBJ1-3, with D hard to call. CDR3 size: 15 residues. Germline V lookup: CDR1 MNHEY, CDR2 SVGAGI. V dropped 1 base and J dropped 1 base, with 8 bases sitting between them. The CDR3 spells CASSYWAKSGNTIYF. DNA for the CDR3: TGTGCCAGCAGTTACTGGGCAAAATCTGGAAACACCATATATTTT.

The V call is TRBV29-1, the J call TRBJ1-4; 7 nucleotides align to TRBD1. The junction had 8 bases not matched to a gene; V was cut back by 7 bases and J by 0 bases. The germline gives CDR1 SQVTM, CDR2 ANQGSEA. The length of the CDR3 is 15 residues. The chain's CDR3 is CSAQWGTATNEKLFF. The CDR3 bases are TGCAGCGCGCAATGGGGGACAGCAACTAATGAAAAACTGTTTTTT.

CDR3 sequence reads: CASQREVGQGMGDTQYF. The CDR3 DNA follows: TGCGCCAGCCAACGAGAAGTAGGACAGGGGATGGGGGATACGCAGTATTTT. The gene calls are TRBV5-1 and TRBJ2-3; 9 bases fit TRBD1. The CDR3 is 17 amino acids. Germline CDR1 SGHRS, CDR2 YFSETQ. The ends lost 7 bases at V and 6 bases at J; junction bases unmatched: 18.

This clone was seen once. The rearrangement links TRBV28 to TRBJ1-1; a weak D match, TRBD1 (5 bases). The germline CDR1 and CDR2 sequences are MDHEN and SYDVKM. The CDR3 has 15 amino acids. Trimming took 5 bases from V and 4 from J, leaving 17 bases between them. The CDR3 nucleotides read TGTGCCAGCAGTCCCCCAGGAACAGGAGTCACTGAAGCTTTCTTT. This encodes CASSPPGTGVTEAFF.

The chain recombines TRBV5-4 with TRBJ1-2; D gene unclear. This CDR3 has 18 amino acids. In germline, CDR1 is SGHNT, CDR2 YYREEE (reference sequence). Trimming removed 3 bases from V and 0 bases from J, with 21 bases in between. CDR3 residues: CASSSILFLPGANYGYTF. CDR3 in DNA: TGTGCCAGCAGCTCTATTTTGTTCCTCCCGGGAGCTAACTATGGCTACACCTTC. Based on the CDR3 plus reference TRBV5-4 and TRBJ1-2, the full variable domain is ETGVTQSPTHLIKTRGQQVTLRCSSQSGHNTVSWYQQALGQGPQFIFQYYREEENGRGNFPPRFSGLQFPNYSSELNVNALELDDSALYLCASSSILFLPGANYGYTFGSGTRLTVV.

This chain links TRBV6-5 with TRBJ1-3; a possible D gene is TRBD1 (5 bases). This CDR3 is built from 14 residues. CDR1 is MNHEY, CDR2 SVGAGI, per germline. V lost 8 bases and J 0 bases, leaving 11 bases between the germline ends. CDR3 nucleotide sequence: TGTGCCAGCGGGACTTTCGGCTCTGGAAACACCATATATTTT. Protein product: CASGTFGSGNTIYF.

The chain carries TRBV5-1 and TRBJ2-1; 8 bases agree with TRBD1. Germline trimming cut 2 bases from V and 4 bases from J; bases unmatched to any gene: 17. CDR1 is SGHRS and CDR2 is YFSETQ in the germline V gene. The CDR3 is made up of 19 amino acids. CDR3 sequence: CASSLRAGTGTGSYNEQFF. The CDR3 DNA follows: TGCGCCAGCAGCTTAAGGGCAGGGACCGGGACAGGTTCTTACAATGAGCAGTTCTTC.

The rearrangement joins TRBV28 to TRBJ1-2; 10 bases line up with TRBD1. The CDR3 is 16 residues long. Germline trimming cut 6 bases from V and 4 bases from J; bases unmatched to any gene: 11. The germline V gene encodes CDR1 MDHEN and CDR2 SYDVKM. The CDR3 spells CASSDRGRRNGYGYTF. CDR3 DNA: TGTGCCAGCAGCGACAGGGGGCGGCGTAATGGCTATGGCTACACCTTC.

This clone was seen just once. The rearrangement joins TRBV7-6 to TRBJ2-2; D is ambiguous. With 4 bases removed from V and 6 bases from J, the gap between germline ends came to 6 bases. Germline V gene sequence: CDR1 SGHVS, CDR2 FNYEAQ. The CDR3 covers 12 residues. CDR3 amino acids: CASSYGPGELFF. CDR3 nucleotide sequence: TGTGCCAGCAGCTACGGTCCCGGGGAGCTGTTTTTT.

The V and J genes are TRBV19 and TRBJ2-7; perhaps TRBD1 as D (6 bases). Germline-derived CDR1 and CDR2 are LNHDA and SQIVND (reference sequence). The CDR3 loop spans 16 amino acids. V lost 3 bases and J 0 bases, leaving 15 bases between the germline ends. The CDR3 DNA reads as TGTGCCAGTAGTATGTCGGCGAGGGGGATCTCCTACGAGCAGTACTTC. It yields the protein CASSMSARGISYEQYF.

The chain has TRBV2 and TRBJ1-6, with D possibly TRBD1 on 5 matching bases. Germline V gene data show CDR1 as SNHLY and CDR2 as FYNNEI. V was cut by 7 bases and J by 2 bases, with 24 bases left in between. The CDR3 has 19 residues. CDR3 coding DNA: TGTGCCAGCACGTTGGTGGGGCAGATATCGGGCGCCTATAATTCACCCCTCCACTTT. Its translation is CASTLVGQISGAYNSPLHF.

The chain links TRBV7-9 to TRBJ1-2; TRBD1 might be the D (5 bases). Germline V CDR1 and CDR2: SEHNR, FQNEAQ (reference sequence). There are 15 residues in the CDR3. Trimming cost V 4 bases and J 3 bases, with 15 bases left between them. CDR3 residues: CASSSQGLSDYGYTF. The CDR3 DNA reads TGTGCCAGCAGCTCCCAGGGTCTGTCAGACTATGGCTACACCTTC.

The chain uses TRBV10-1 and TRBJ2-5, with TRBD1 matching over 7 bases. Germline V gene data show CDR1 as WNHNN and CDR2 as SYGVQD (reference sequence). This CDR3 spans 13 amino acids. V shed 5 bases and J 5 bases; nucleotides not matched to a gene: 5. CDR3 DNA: TGCGCCAGCAGTTCGACAGGGTCTGAGACCCAGTACTTC. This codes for CASSSTGSETQYF.

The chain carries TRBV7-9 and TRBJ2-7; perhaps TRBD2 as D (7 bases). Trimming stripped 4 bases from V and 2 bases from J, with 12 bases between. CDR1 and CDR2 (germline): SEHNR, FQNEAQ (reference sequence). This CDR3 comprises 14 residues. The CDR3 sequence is CASSSIGGPYEQYF. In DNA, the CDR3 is TGTGCCAGCAGCTCTATCGGGGGGCCCTACGAGCAGTACTTC.

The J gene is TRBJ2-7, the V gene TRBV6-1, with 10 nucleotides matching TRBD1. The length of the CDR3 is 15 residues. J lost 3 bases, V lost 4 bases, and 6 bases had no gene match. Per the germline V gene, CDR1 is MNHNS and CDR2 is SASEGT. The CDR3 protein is CASSATGTGDYEQYF. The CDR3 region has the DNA TGTGCCAGCAGTGCCACCGGGACAGGGGACTACGAGCAGTACTTC.

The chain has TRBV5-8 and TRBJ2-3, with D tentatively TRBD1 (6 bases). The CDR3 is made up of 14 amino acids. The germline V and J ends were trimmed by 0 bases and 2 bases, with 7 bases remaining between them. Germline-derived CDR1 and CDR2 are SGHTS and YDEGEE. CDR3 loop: CASSLGQATDTQYF. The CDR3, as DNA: TGTGCCAGCAGCTTGGGACAGGCCACAGATACGCAGTATTTT.

The CDR3 sequence: CATSRRTGVEKLFF. As DNA, the CDR3 is TGTGCCACCAGCAGGAGGACAGGGGTCGAAAAACTGTTTTTT. The V gene is TRBV15, the J gene TRBJ1-4, with 9 bases identical to TRBD1. The germline V gene encodes CDR1 LNHNV and CDR2 YYDKDF (reference sequence). CDR3 length equals 14 residues. After removal of 3 bases from V and 8 bases from J, the junction contained 4 bases not matched to a gene.

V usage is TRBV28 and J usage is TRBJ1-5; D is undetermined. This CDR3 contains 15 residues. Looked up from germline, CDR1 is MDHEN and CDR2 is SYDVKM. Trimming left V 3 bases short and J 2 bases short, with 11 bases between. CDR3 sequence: CASSFQQAGNQPQHF. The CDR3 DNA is TGTGCCAGCAGTTTTCAGCAGGCCGGCAATCAGCCCCAGCATTTT. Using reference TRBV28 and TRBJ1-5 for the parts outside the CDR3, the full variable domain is DVKVTQSSRYLVKRTGEKVFLECVQDMDHENMFWYRQDPGLGLRLIYFSYDVKMKEKGDIPEGYSVSREKKERFSLILESASTNQTSMYLCASSFQQAGNQPQHFGDGTRLSIL.

The CDR3 DNA is TGTGCCAGCAGTTCTCAAGAGACCCAGTACTTC. Translated: CASSSQETQYF. The V call is TRBV6-1, the J call TRBJ2-5; no firm D call. The CDR3 has 11 residues. Trimming cost V 5 bases and J 2 bases, with 3 bases left between them. Per germline, CDR1 MNHNS and CDR2 SASEGT.

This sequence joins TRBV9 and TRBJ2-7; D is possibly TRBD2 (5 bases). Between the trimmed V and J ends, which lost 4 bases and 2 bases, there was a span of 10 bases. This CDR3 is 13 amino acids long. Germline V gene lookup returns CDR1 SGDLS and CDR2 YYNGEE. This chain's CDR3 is CASSSSGPYEQYF. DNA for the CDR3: TGTGCCAGCAGCTCCAGCGGCCCCTACGAGCAGTACTTC.

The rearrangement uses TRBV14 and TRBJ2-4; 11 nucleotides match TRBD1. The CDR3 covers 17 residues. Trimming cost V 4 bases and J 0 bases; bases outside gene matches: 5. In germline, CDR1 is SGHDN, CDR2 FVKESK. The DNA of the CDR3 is TGTGCCAGCAGCCCACGGACAGGGGGCGCAGCCAAAAACATTCAGTACTTC. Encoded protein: CASSPRTGGAAKNIQYF.

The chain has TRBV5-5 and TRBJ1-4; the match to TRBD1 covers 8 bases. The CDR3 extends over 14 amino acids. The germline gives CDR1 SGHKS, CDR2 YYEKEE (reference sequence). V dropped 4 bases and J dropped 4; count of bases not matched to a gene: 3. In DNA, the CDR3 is TGTGCCAGCAGCCTCGACAGGGGTAATGAAAAACTGTTTTTT. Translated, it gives CASSLDRGNEKLFF.

DNA for the CDR3: TGCAGCGTCAATCCCCTCGGCGCCGGGGAAGGTACGCAGTATTTT. This gives the protein CSVNPLGAGEGTQYF. The genes are TRBV29-1 and TRBJ2-3; D is perhaps TRBD2 (5 bases). The V gene lost 6 bases and the J gene lost 8 bases, with 24 bases spanning the gap. The CDR3 consists of 15 residues. Germline V gene lookup returns CDR1 SQVTM and CDR2 ANQGSEA.

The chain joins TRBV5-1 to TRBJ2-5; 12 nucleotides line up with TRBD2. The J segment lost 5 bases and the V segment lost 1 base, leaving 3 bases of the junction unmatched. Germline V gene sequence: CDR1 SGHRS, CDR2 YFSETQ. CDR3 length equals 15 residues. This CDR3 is CASSLTSGGPETQYF. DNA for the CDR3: TGCGCCAGCAGCTTGACTAGCGGGGGGCCCGAGACCCAGTACTTC.

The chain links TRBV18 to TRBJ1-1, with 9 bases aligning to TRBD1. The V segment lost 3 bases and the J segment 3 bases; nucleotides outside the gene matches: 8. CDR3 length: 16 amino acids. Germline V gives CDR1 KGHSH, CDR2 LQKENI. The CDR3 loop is CASSPRQGDRDTEAFF. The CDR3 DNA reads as TGTGCCAGCTCACCCCGACAGGGGGATCGAGACACTGAAGCTTTCTTT.

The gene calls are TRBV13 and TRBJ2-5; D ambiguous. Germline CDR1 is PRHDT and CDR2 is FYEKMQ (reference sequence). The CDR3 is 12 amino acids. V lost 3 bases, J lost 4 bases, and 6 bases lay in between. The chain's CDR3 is CASSFWRETQYF. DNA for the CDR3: TGTGCCAGCAGCTTCTGGAGAGAGACCCAGTACTTC.

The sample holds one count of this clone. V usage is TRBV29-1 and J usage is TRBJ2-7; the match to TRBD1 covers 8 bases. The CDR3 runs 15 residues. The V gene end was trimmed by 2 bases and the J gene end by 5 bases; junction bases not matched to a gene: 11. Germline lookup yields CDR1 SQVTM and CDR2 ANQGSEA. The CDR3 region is CSVERKAGGADEQYF. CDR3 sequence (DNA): TGCAGCGTTGAAAGAAAGGCAGGGGGCGCCGACGAGCAGTACTTC.